One sample yielded the 21 T cell receptor beta chains listed below, sequenced in a study of blood T cell repertoires in COVID-19. Profiling relied on immunoSEQ multiplex PCR, and the TCRdb table lists in-frame clones only, not all of them. The data show around 480,000 clones, with more than 70% seen just once and around 12% held by the top ten. Sequencing was performed on peripheral blood. All receptors come from a woman aged 50 to 60 with COVID-19, enrolled during active disease.

The V gene is TRBV5-6, the J gene TRBJ2-7, with 7 bases lining up with TRBD2. The germline V gene has CDR1 SGHDT and CDR2 YYEEEE. The junction had 9 bases not matched to a gene; V was cut back by 6 bases and J by 0 bases. CDR3 length: 15 residues. CDR3 amino acids: CASIRSRTSSYEQYF. Here the CDR3 DNA reads TGTGCCAGCATACGATCCCGGACTAGCTCCTACGAGCAGTACTTC.

The rearrangement links TRBV30 to TRBJ2-3; D might be TRBD1 (6 bases). The CDR3 consists of 15 residues. Between the trimmed V and J ends, which lost 3 bases and 5 bases, there was a span of 18 bases. Germline V CDR1 and CDR2: GTSNPN, SVGIG (reference sequence). This CDR3 is CAWRVRGPREDTQYF. Here the CDR3 DNA reads TGTGCCTGGAGGGTCAGGGGCCCGAGGGAAGATACGCAGTATTTT.

This clone appeared a few times. The genes are TRBV7-2 and TRBJ1-5; D unclear. The CDR3 contains 16 residues. Germline CDR1 SGHTA, CDR2 FQGNSA. Trimming shortened V by 5 bases and J by 5 bases, and 19 bases separated the two germline ends. The CDR3 region is CASSPPLPRGYQPQHF. The CDR3 DNA sequence: TGTGCCAGCAGCCCTCCCCTCCCTCGGGGATATCAGCCCCAGCATTTT.

The rearrangement links TRBV5-5 to TRBJ2-3, with 8 positions matching TRBD2. Per the germline V gene, CDR1 is SGHKS and CDR2 is YYEKEE (reference sequence). The CDR3 is 15 residues long. J was trimmed by 4 bases and V by 4 bases; bases with no gene match: 8. CDR3 sequence: CASSLEAGGPDTQYF. The CDR3 nucleotides read TGTGCCAGCAGCCTGGAGGCGGGGGGCCCAGATACGCAGTATTTT.

The genes are TRBV10-2 and TRBJ1-2; 7 bases are shared with TRBD1. Trimming cost V 4 bases and J 0 bases; bases outside gene matches: 2. Germline CDR1 and CDR2: WSHSY and SAAADI. The CDR3 consists of 14 residues. CDR3 region: CASSGQGSNYGYTF. The CDR3 nucleotides are TGCGCCAGCAGTGGACAGGGATCTAACTATGGCTACACCTTC.

V usage is TRBV2 and J usage is TRBJ2-5; D gene unclear. This CDR3 is 12 amino acids long. The V and J ends lost 2 bases and 5 bases respectively, with 6 bases between them. Germline-derived CDR1 and CDR2 are SNHLY and FYNNEI. The CDR3, as DNA: TGTGCCAGCAGTGAACCCGGGGAGACCCAGTACTTC. This codes for CASSEPGETQYF.

This chain links TRBV19 with TRBJ1-5; 7 positions agree with TRBD1. V shed 4 bases and J 4 bases; nucleotides not matched to a gene: 4. This CDR3 comprises 14 residues. Germline CDR1 and CDR2: LNHDA and SQIVND (reference sequence). CDR3 residues: CASSRAGGNQPQHF. In nucleotides, the CDR3 is TGTGCCAGTAGTAGAGCAGGGGGGAATCAGCCCCAGCATTTT. Based on the CDR3 plus reference TRBV19 and TRBJ1-5, the full variable domain is DGGITQSPKYLFRKEGQNVTLSCEQNLNHDAMYWYRQDPGQGLRLIYYSQIVNDFQKGDIAEGYSVSREKKESFPLTVTSAQKNPTAFYLCASSRAGGNQPQHFGDGTRLSIL.

The J gene is TRBJ2-1, the V gene TRBV6-5; the match to TRBD2 covers 7 bases. Trimming removed 8 bases from V and 0 bases from J; junction bases left unmatched: 4. Germline V gives CDR1 MNHEY, CDR2 SVGAGI. The CDR3 has 14 residues. The CDR3 protein is CASQSGVSYNEQFF. CDR3 nucleotides: TGTGCCAGCCAGAGCGGGGTCTCCTACAATGAGCAGTTCTTC.

This clone appeared once. The chain has TRBV23-1 and TRBJ1-1, with 8 bases matching TRBD1. TRBV23-1 is designated an ORF whose function remains uncertain. Trimming removed 2 bases from V and 10 bases from J; junction bases left unmatched: 9. This CDR3 region has 14 residues. CDR3 in amino acids: CASSQQGAPTRAFF. The CDR3 nucleotides are TGCGCCAGCAGTCAACAGGGGGCCCCCACTCGAGCTTTCTTT.

This chain joins TRBV15 and TRBJ2-6, with a weak D call TRBD1 (6 bases). V gave up 0 bases and J gave up 4 bases, with 7 bases separating them. This CDR3 has 15 residues. Per germline, CDR1 LNHNV and CDR2 YYDKDF (reference sequence). In DNA, the CDR3 is TGTGCCACCAGCAGAGAGGGGGCCGGGGCCAACGTCCTGACTTTC. Translation: CATSREGAGANVLTF.

The chain employs TRBV10-3 and TRBJ2-1; the D gene is possibly TRBD2 (5 bases). CDR3 length: 12 amino acids. V dropped 6 bases and J dropped 6 bases, with 9 bases sitting between them. Germline CDR1 is ENHRY and CDR2 is SYGVKD. The CDR3 sequence: CAISGIPNEQFF. The CDR3 nucleotides read TGTGCCATCAGCGGGATCCCCAATGAGCAGTTCTTC.

The chain couples TRBV24-1 to TRBJ2-1, with 9 bases lining up with TRBD2. The CDR3 contains 16 residues. Germline CDR1 KGHDR, CDR2 SFDVKD. The J segment lost 3 bases and the V segment lost 4 bases, leaving 6 bases of the junction unmatched. The CDR3 nucleotides read TGTGCCACCAGTGACAGTAGCGGGGGCGACTACAATGAGCAGTTCTTC. This sequence encodes CATSDSSGGDYNEQFF.

The rearrangement links TRBV5-1 to TRBJ1-2; 12 nucleotides line up with TRBD1. CDR3 size: 14 residues. The junction had 5 bases not matched to a gene; V was cut back by 4 bases and J by 7 bases. Germline CDR1 and CDR2: SGHRS and YFSETQ. The CDR3 loop reads CASSPGQGAGGYTF. CDR3 DNA: TGCGCCAGCAGCCCGGGACAGGGGGCAGGTGGCTACACCTTC.

This clone was observed once. This sequence joins TRBV5-1 and TRBJ1-1; D possibly corresponds to TRBD1 (5 bases). CDR3 length: 14 residues. Germline V lookup: CDR1 SGHRS, CDR2 YFSETQ. The V end was cut by 0 bases, the J end by 7 bases, with 13 bases between. The CDR3 sequence is CASSLATVLNEAFF. The CDR3 DNA reads as TGCGCCAGCAGCTTGGCGACAGTATTGAATGAAGCTTTCTTT.

The chain combines TRBV11-2 with TRBJ2-1, with 9 bases matching TRBD1. The CDR3 length is 17 residues. V shed 2 bases and J 4 bases; nucleotides not matched to a gene: 9. The germline V gene has CDR1 SGHAT and CDR2 FQNNGV. CDR3 sequence (DNA): TGTGCCAGCAGCTTACGGGGAGGACAGGGGATTTACAATGAGCAGTTCTTC. Translation gives CASSLRGGQGIYNEQFF.

V usage is TRBV11-2 and J usage is TRBJ2-7; 10 bases are shared with TRBD2. This CDR3 spans 14 amino acids. J lost 7 bases, V lost 3 bases, and 6 bases had no gene match. From germline, CDR1 is SGHAT and CDR2 FQNNGV. CDR3 in DNA: TGTGCCAGCAGCTTTCGACTAGCGGGTGGAGAGCAGTACTTC. Translated: CASSFRLAGGEQYF.

The chain employs TRBV5-1 and TRBJ1-1; perhaps TRBD1 as D (6 bases). V was cut by 2 bases and J by 1 base, with 12 bases left in between. There are 15 residues in the CDR3. Germline assignment: CDR1 SGHRS and CDR2 YFSETQ. The CDR3 sequence: CASSLYRERNTEAFF. CDR3 bases: TGCGCCAGCAGCTTATACAGGGAGCGGAACACTGAAGCTTTCTTT. The full variable domain, completed using reference TRBV5-1 and TRBJ1-1, is KAGVTQTPRYLIKTRGQQVTLSCSPISGHRSVSWYQQTPGQGLQFLFEYFSETQRNKGNFPGRFSGRQFSNSRSEMNVSTLELGDSALYLCASSLYRERNTEAFFGQGTRLTVV.

The gene calls are TRBV7-9 and TRBJ1-2; D possibly corresponds to TRBD1 (6 bases). Germline V lookup: CDR1 SEHNR, CDR2 FQNEAQ (reference sequence). V was pared by 5 bases and J by 6 bases, with 10 bases between. This CDR3 is built from 12 residues. The CDR3 bases are TGTGCCAGCAGCCTACAGGGCGATGGCTACACCTTC. Protein: CASSLQGDGYTF.

This clone has only a few counts. The chain is built from TRBV6-5 and TRBJ1-1; 7 bases are shared with TRBD1. There are 13 residues in the CDR3. Per the germline V gene, CDR1 is MNHEY and CDR2 is SVGAGI. The ends lost 6 bases at V and 8 bases at J; junction bases unmatched: 9. The CDR3 loop is CASSLDREREAFF. Written as DNA, the CDR3 is TGTGCCAGCAGCCTAGACAGGGAGCGAGAAGCTTTCTTT.

This chain uses TRBV30 with TRBJ1-2; D is unresolved. This CDR3 spans 13 amino acids. The V end lost 3 bases, the J end lost 3 bases, and 11 bases lay between the germline ends. CDR1 and CDR2 (germline): GTSNPN, SVGIG (reference sequence). The DNA for the CDR3 is TGTGCCTGGAGCCCGGGGAACGACTATGGCTACACCTTC. It specifies CAWSPGNDYGYTF.

The CDR3 coding sequence is TGTGCCAGCAGCTGGGGCATGAACACCGGGGAGCTGTTTTTT. Translating gives CASSWGMNTGELFF. The chain is built from TRBV7-9 and TRBJ2-2; weak D call: TRBD1 (5 bases). CDR1 is SEHNR, CDR2 FQNEAQ, per germline (reference sequence). The CDR3 is 14 amino acids. Trimming pared 4 bases from V and 1 base from J, leaving 7 bases between.